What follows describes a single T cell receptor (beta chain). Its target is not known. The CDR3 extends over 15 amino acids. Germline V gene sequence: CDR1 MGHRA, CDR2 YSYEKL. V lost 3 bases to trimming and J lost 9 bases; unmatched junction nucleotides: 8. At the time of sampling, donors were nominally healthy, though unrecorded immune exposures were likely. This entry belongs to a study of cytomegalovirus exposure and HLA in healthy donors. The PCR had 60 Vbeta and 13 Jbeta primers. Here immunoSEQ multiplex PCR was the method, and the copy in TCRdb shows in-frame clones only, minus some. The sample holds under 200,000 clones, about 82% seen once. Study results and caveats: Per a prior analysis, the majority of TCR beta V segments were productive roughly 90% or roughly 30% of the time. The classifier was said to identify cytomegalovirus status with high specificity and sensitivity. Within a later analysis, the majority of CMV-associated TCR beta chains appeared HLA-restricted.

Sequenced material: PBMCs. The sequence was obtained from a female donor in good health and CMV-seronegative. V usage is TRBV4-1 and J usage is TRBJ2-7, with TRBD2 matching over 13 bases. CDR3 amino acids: CASSHPGTSGIGQYF. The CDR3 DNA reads TGCGCCAGCAGCCACCCCGGGACTAGCGGGATCGGGCAGTACTTC.